The present T cell receptor beta chain was sequenced within a study of graft-versus-host responses after intestinal transplantation. The overall study: Each recipient received a multivisceral, liver-intestinal, or isolated intestinal graft. Study-level findings and limits: Recipient marrow showed GvH clones, some seen first in ileum or blood.

As to this clone: No antigen is known for it.

Some clones are missing from TCRdb's copy, which holds only in-frame ones; the method was immunoSEQ multiplex PCR. The top ten hold about 2.5% of the sample, which has tens of thousands of clones, around 90% seen once. The CDR3 covers 13 residues. From germline, CDR1 is SGHNT and CDR2 YYREEE (reference sequence). Trimming shortened V by 0 bases and J by 8 bases, and 9 bases separated the two germline ends. The chain uses TRBV5-4 and TRBJ2-1; D not resolved. The source of this sequence is a human donor who was the organ donor for an intestinal transplant. The material sequenced was unstimulated CD4+ T cells sorted from spleen or lymph node cells, taken before transplant. CDR3 protein: CASSLGPSDEQFF. In DNA form, the CDR3 reads TGTGCCAGCAGCTTGGGTCCGAGCGATGAGCAGTTCTTC.